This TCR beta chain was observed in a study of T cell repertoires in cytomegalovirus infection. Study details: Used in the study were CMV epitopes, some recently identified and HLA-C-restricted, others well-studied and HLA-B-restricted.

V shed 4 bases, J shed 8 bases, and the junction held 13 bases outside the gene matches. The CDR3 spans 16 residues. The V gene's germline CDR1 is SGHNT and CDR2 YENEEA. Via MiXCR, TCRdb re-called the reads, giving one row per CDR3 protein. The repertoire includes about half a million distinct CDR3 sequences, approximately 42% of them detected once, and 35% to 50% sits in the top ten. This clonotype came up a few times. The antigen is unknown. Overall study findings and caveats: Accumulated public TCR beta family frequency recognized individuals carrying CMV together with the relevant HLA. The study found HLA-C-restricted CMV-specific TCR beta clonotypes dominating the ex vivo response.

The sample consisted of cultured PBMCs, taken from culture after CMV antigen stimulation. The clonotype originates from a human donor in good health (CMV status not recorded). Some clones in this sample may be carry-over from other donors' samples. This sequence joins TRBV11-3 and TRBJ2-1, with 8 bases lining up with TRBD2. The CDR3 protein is CASSSSLAGGIDEQFF. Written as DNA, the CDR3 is TGTGCCAGCAGCTCCTCACTCGCGGGGGGTATCGATGAGCAGTTCTTC. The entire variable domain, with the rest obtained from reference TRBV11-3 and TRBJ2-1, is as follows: EAGVVQSPRYKIIEKKQPVAFWCNPISGHNTLYWYLQNLGQGPELLIRYENEEAVDDSQLPKDRFSAERLKGVDSTLKIQPAELGDSAVYLCASSSSLAGGIDEQFFGPGTRLTVL.